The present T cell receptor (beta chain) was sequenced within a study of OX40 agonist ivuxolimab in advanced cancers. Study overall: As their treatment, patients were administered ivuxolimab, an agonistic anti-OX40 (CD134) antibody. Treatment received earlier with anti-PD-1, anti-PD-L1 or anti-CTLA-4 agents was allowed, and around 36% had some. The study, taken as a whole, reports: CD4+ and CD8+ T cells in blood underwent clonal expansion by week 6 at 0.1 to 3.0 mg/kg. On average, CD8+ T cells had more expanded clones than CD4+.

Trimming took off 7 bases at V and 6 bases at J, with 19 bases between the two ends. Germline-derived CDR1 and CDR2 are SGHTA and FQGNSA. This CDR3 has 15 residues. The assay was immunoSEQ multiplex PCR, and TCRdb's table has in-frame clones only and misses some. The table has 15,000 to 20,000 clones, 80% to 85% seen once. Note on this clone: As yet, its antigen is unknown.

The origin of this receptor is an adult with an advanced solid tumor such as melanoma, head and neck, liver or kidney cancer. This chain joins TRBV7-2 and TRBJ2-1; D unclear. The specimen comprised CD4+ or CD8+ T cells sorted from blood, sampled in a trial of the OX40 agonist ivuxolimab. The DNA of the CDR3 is TGTGCCAGCACCTTGACTGGAATGGGTTCCAATGAGCAGTTCTTC. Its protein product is CASTLTGMGSNEQFF.